Each of the 20 T cell receptor beta chains below was sequenced from the same sample in a study of beta chain features in type 1 diabetes. Study conclusions and caveats: Significant though moderate, a shortening of TCRB CDR3s appeared in all four CD4+ subsets of Type 1 diabetes patients.

For these receptors, no antigen is known. All of the isolated RNA was reverse transcribed, so expressed TCRB transcripts were sequenced. Some clones are missing from TCRdb's copy, which holds only in-frame ones; the method was immunoSEQ multiplex PCR. The sample consists of around 710,000 clones, around 12% of them appearing once. Sequencing used naive CD4+ T cells from blood. These receptors came from a man in his thirties or forties with type 1 diabetes.

The sample holds a few counts of this clone. The chain joins TRBV9 to TRBJ2-3; 8 bases match TRBD2. The germline V gene has CDR1 SGDLS and CDR2 YYNGEE. This CDR3 has 13 amino acids. V was clipped by 4 bases and J by 10 bases; unmatched bases: 8. The CDR3 DNA sequence: TGTGCCAGCAGCATGTCAGCGGGGGAACCGCAGTATTTT. Protein: CASSMSAGEPQYF.

This clone was detected only a few times. The J gene is TRBJ2-6, the V gene TRBV5-1; no reliable D call. The germline CDR1 and CDR2 sequences are SGHRS and YFSETQ. The length of the CDR3 is 16 residues. V was shortened by 0 bases and J by 4 bases, with 11 bases between the two germline ends. This CDR3 reads CASSLVARPGANVLTF. CDR3 DNA: TGCGCCAGCAGCTTGGTGGCTAGGCCAGGGGCCAACGTCCTGACTTTC.

In this sample, this clone turned up a few times. The chain employs TRBV29-1 and TRBJ2-7, with D hard to call. V lost 7 bases and J lost 2, with 9 bases in between. Germline V gene sequence: CDR1 SQVTM, CDR2 ANQGSEA. The CDR3 loop spans 11 amino acids. This CDR3 reads CSGAEPYEQYF. The CDR3 region has the DNA TGCAGCGGCGCCGAACCCTACGAGCAGTACTTC.

This clone was observed a few times. The rearrangement uses TRBV7-2 and TRBJ1-2; maybe TRBD1 (5 bases). V was shortened by 5 bases and J by 4 bases, with 17 bases between the two germline ends. From germline, CDR1 is SGHTA and CDR2 FQGNSA. This CDR3 comprises 15 residues. CDR3 DNA sequence: TGTGCCAGCAGCCCCACAGCGGTTGGGGCCTATGGCTACACCTTC. Protein product: CASSPTAVGAYGYTF.

This clone occurred a few times. The chain uses TRBV5-1 and TRBJ2-3; 9 bases line up with TRBD1. Germline trimming cut 2 bases from V and 4 bases from J; bases unmatched to any gene: 5. CDR1 SGHRS and CDR2 YFSETQ come from the germline V gene. This CDR3 contains 15 residues. CDR3 region: CASSFGTGLPDTQYF. The CDR3 DNA sequence: TGCGCCAGCAGCTTTGGGACAGGGTTACCAGATACGCAGTATTTT.

The rearrangement links TRBV28 to TRBJ2-3, with D perhaps matching TRBD1 or TRBD2 (5 bases each). The CDR3 totals 14 residues. Germline V lookup: CDR1 MDHEN, CDR2 SYDVKM. V lost 3 bases and J lost 6, with 13 bases in between. CDR3 loop: CASSFGGSRDTQYF. In DNA form, the CDR3 reads TGTGCCAGCAGTTTTGGGGGTTCCAGGGATACGCAGTATTTT.

This clone has only a few counts. This chain connects TRBV4-3 to TRBJ2-5; 8 nucleotides align to TRBD1. The end of the DNA aligns better with TRBJ2-7, so the J call may be wrong. Germline lookup yields CDR1 LGHNA and CDR2 YSLEER. This CDR3 is 15 amino acids long. CDR3 sequence reads: CASSQDPGGVYEQYF. The CDR3 DNA follows: TGCGCCAGCAGCCAAGACCCAGGGGGCGTTTACGAGCAGTACTTC.

V and J are TRBV2 and TRBJ2-3; D is uncertain. Germline CDR1 is SNHLY and CDR2 is FYNNEI. The V end lost 6 bases, the J end lost 7 bases, and 11 bases lay between the germline ends. The CDR3 length is 12 residues. Written as DNA, the CDR3 is TGTGCCAGCAGCCTCGCCGAAAATACGCAGTATTTT. Translated, it gives CASSLAENTQYF.

This rearrangement joins TRBV7-2 to TRBJ2-3, with 8 positions matching TRBD1. V gave up 4 bases and J gave up 5 bases; unmatched junction bases: 5. This CDR3 has 14 amino acids. Germline assignment: CDR1 SGHTA and CDR2 FQGNSA. CDR3 loop: CASSSDREIDTQYF. CDR3 in DNA: TGTGCCAGCAGCTCGGACAGGGAAATAGATACGCAGTATTTT.

This clone was detected a few times. This chain links TRBV6-5 with TRBJ1-2, with D hard to call. Per the germline V gene, CDR1 is MNHEY and CDR2 is SVGAGI. The CDR3 length is 11 residues. Trimming removed 8 bases from V and 7 bases from J, with 11 bases in between. The CDR3 region is CASRNEGGYTF. The CDR3 nucleotides are TGTGCCAGCCGGAACGAGGGTGGCTACACCTTC.

This clone was observed a few times. This chain connects TRBV6-5 to TRBJ1-2; 7 bases match TRBD1. The V and J ends lost 2 bases and 6 bases, in that order; junction bases with no gene match: 3. The CDR3 is made up of 13 amino acids. CDR1 and CDR2 from the germline V gene are MNHEY and SVGAGI. CDR3: CASSYVTGNGYTF. The DNA of the CDR3 is TGTGCCAGCAGTTACGTGACAGGGAATGGCTACACCTTC.

This clone appeared a few times. This chain connects TRBV7-9 to TRBJ2-5, with 7 bases that match TRBD1. The V gene end was trimmed by 4 bases and the J gene end by 2 bases; junction bases not matched to a gene: 10. The CDR3 totals 16 residues. Germline V lookup: CDR1 SEHNR, CDR2 FQNEAQ (reference sequence). CDR3 amino acids: CASSSAHRGRQETQYF. The CDR3 nucleotides are TGTGCCAGCAGCTCGGCCCACAGGGGCCGGCAAGAGACCCAGTACTTC. The variable domain in full, completed from reference TRBV7-9 and TRBJ2-5, reads DTGVSQNPRHKITKRGQNVTFRCDPISEHNRLYWYRQTLGQGPEFLTYFQNEAQLEKSRLLSDRFSAERPKGSFSTLEIQRTEQGDSAMYLCASSSAHRGRQETQYFGPGTRLLVL.

This clone was seen only a few times. The rearrangement joins TRBV29-1 to TRBJ2-1; D not certain. Germline-derived CDR1 and CDR2 are SQVTM and ANQGSEA. The ends were cut back, 5 bases at V and 6 bases at J, with 14 bases in the middle. This CDR3 contains 13 residues. The CDR3 spells CSVSRVGSNEQFF. The CDR3 bases are TGCAGCGTTTCTCGGGTCGGCAGCAATGAGCAGTTCTTC.

This clone was observed a few times. V and J are TRBV4-3 and TRBJ2-5; 13 bases fit TRBD2. Germline trimming cut 4 bases from V and 5 bases from J; bases unmatched to any gene: 4. This CDR3 is 15 amino acids long. The V gene's germline CDR1 is LGHNA and CDR2 YSLEER. The CDR3 is CASSPGTSGAETQYF. The DNA for the CDR3 is TGCGCCAGCAGCCCAGGGACTAGCGGGGCGGAGACCCAGTACTTC.

This clone has just a few counts. The chain has TRBV9 and TRBJ2-2; D ambiguous. Trimming shortened V by 1 base and J by 3 bases, and 10 bases separated the two germline ends. The CDR3 loop spans 15 amino acids. Germline V gene sequence: CDR1 SGDLS, CDR2 YYNGEE. In DNA form, the CDR3 reads TGTGCCAGCAGCGTATATAGTATAGACACCGGGGAGCTGTTTTTT. Amino acids: CASSVYSIDTGELFF.

Only a few counts were recorded for this clone. Written as DNA, the CDR3 is TGCAGCGTTCGACCCTACAGGGGATCGTACAATGAGCAGTTCTTC. It translates to CSVRPYRGSYNEQFF. This chain uses TRBV29-1 with TRBJ2-1; TRBD1 agrees at 7 bases. J lost 4 bases, V lost 5 bases, and 11 bases had no gene match. CDR3 length: 15 amino acids. Germline assignment: CDR1 SQVTM and CDR2 ANQGSEA.

V usage is TRBV7-3 and J usage is TRBJ2-2; the match to TRBD2 covers 7 bases. The CDR3 contains 15 residues. The V gene end was trimmed by 5 bases and the J gene end by 2 bases; junction bases not matched to a gene: 5. Looked up from germline, CDR1 is SGHTA and CDR2 is FQGTGA. CDR3 sequence reads: CASSPSGANTGELFF. Written as DNA, the CDR3 is TGTGCCAGCAGCCCGAGCGGGGCAAACACCGGGGAGCTGTTTTTT.

This clone was seen only a few times. V and J are TRBV19 and TRBJ1-4; the D is unclear. The CDR3 sequence is 14 residues long. From germline, CDR1 is LNHDA and CDR2 SQIVND (reference sequence). The germline V and J ends were trimmed by 3 bases and 2 bases, with 7 bases remaining between them. CDR3 bases: TGTGCCAGTAGTATTGGCACTACTAATGAAAAACTGTTTTTT. Translated, it gives CASSIGTTNEKLFF.

A few counts support this clone. The chain uses TRBV7-9 and TRBJ2-5; 7 nucleotides match TRBD1. CDR3 length: 15 amino acids. V lost 0 bases to trimming and J lost 2 bases; unmatched junction nucleotides: 3. CDR1 and CDR2 (germline): SEHNR, FQNEAQ (reference sequence). Here the CDR3 reads CASSLAGTAQETQYF. The DNA of the CDR3 is TGTGCCAGCAGCTTAGCCGGGACAGCACAAGAGACCCAGTACTTC. The full variable domain, with the rest looked up from reference TRBV7-9 and TRBJ2-5, is DTGVSQNPRHKITKRGQNVTFRCDPISEHNRLYWYRQTLGQGPEFLTYFQNEAQLEKSRLLSDRFSAERPKGSFSTLEIQRTEQGDSAMYLCASSLAGTAQETQYFGPGTRLLVL.

V gene TRBV29-1 combines with J gene TRBJ1-3, with 7 bases matching TRBD1. V lost 7 bases, J lost 0 bases, and 6 bases stayed unmatched. The CDR3 has 14 amino acids. Looked up from germline, CDR1 is SQVTM and CDR2 is ANQGSEA. The CDR3 DNA is TGCAGCGGCCGACAGGGCCACTCTGGAAACACCATATATTTT. The encoded protein is CSGRQGHSGNTIYF.